The 24 T cell receptor beta chains in this list originate from one sample, sequenced in a study of CD8 T cells in Susac syndrome. With random hexamers, reverse transcription was performed on roughly 0.5 to 1 ug of RNA. TCRdb fed the immunoSEQ multiplex PCR reads into MiXCR, producing one record per CDR3 protein. The table lists about 130,000 distinct CDR3 sequences, 90% to 95% of them singletons. The material sequenced was CD4+ T cells from PBMCs. The receptors originated from a human donor with multiple sclerosis.

The chain is built from TRBV10-2 and TRBJ1-4; D is unclear. V was pared by 3 bases and J by 5 bases, with 7 bases between. Looked up from germline, CDR1 is WSHSY and CDR2 is SAAADI. This CDR3 contains 13 residues. The CDR3 region is CASSEQINEKLFF. In DNA form, the CDR3 reads TGCGCCAGCAGTGAACAGATCAATGAAAAACTGTTTTTT.

V usage is TRBV7-2 and J usage is TRBJ2-7, with 7 bases identical to TRBD1. The V and J ends lost 1 base and 2 bases, in that order; junction bases with no gene match: 2. Germline CDR1 is SGHTA and CDR2 is FQGNSA. The CDR3 is made up of 14 amino acids. In DNA, the CDR3 is TGTGCCAGCAGCTTAGGGACAGGCCCCTACGAGCAGTACTTC. Residues: CASSLGTGPYEQYF. Using reference TRBV7-2 and TRBJ2-7 for the parts outside the CDR3, the full variable domain is GAGVSQSPSNKVTEKGKDVELRCDPISGHTALYWYRQSLGQGLEFLIYFQGNSAPDKSGLPSDRFSAERTGGSVSTLTIQRTQQEDSAVYLCASSLGTGPYEQYFGPGTRLTVT.

This rearrangement joins TRBV18 to TRBJ2-1; 10 bases align to TRBD2. The germline gives CDR1 KGHSH, CDR2 LQKENI. The CDR3 totals 17 residues. Germline trimming cut 6 bases from V and 7 bases from J; bases unmatched to any gene: 15. DNA of the CDR3: TGTGCCAGCTCTCCTACCCTCGGGACTAGCGAGATTAATGAGCAGTTCTTC. Translating gives CASSPTLGTSEINEQFF.

J is TRBJ2-7 and V is TRBV3-1; D ambiguous. The germline V gene has CDR1 LGHDT and CDR2 YNNKEL (reference sequence). Trimming shortened V by 1 base and J by 8 bases, and 15 bases separated the two germline ends. This CDR3 is built from 14 residues. The CDR3 spells CASSQAFAVDKQYF. For the CDR3, the DNA is TGTGCCAGCAGCCAAGCATTCGCGGTGGATAAGCAGTACTTC.

The chain uses TRBV5-1 and TRBJ1-2; D might be TRBD1 (5 bases). The CDR3 contains 13 residues. Germline V gene data show CDR1 as SGHRS and CDR2 as YFSETQ. Trimming shortened V by 5 bases and J by 3 bases, and 11 bases separated the two germline ends. The DNA of the CDR3 is TGCGCCAGCAGGTTTAGCAGGGACTATGGCTACACCTTC. It codes for CASRFSRDYGYTF.

The CDR3 loop is CASSQGRVAGSEQFF. In DNA, the CDR3 is TGCGCCAGCAGCCAAGGGAGGGTAGCGGGAAGTGAGCAGTTCTTC. This sequence joins TRBV4-1 and TRBJ2-1; 8 nucleotides match TRBD2. Trimming took 1 base from V and 9 from J; bases not matched to a gene: 8. CDR1 is MGHRA, CDR2 YSYEKL, per germline. The CDR3 has 15 residues.

The V call is TRBV20-1, the J call TRBJ2-6, with D possibly TRBD1 on 6 matching bases. The V end lost 6 bases, the J end lost 6 bases, and 12 bases lay between the germline ends. The CDR3 is 13 amino acids. Germline V gene lookup returns CDR1 DFQATT and CDR2 SNEGSKA (reference sequence). CDR3 protein: CSATTGPANVLTF. Here the CDR3 DNA reads TGCAGTGCCACTACAGGGCCGGCCAACGTCCTGACTTTC.

V and J are TRBV6-2 or TRBV6-3 and TRBJ1-2; maybe TRBD1 (6 bases). V lost 6 bases and J 8 bases, leaving 19 bases between the germline ends. Germline CDR1 MNHEY, CDR2 SVGEGT. The CDR3 length is 14 residues. The CDR3 coding sequence is TGTGCCAGCAGATCCTCAGGGGCCGCGAGCGGCTACACCTTC. Translation gives CASRSSGAASGYTF.

The rearrangement links TRBV4-1 to TRBJ1-2, with unresolved D. Trimming took 0 bases from V and 8 from J, leaving 16 bases between them. CDR3 size: 15 residues. Germline lookup yields CDR1 MGHRA and CDR2 YSYEKL. CDR3 loop: CASSQDYVYSGGYTF. The CDR3 bases are TGCGCCAGCAGCCAAGATTACGTCTACTCTGGAGGCTACACCTTC.

This chain connects TRBV30 to TRBJ1-6; D remains unclear. Trimming stripped 2 bases from V and 0 bases from J, with 5 bases between. Germline loops: CDR1 GTSNPN, CDR2 SVGIG (reference sequence). The CDR3 extends over 14 amino acids. The CDR3 sequence is CAWSSSSYNSPLHF. DNA of the CDR3: TGTGCCTGGAGTAGCAGCTCCTATAATTCACCCCTCCACTTT.

The chain carries TRBV28 and TRBJ2-7; D is undetermined. The CDR3 length is 12 residues. V was shortened by 3 bases and J by 5 bases, with 8 bases between the two germline ends. CDR1 MDHEN and CDR2 SYDVKM come from the germline V gene. This CDR3 reads CASSLNPNEQYF. The DNA for the CDR3 is TGTGCCAGCAGTTTGAATCCTAACGAGCAGTACTTC.

This chain joins TRBV15 and TRBJ1-1; D perhaps matches TRBD1 (5 bases). The ends were cut back, 5 bases at V and 4 bases at J, with 11 bases in the middle. The germline CDR1 and CDR2 sequences are LNHNV and YYDKDF (reference sequence). The CDR3 runs 13 residues. The CDR3 bases are TGTGCCACCAGCGGAAGGGGTACCACTGAAGCTTTCTTT. Translation gives CATSGRGTTEAFF.

The CDR3 is CASSFRPGLAIPLGGELFF. The DNA for the CDR3 is TGTGCCAGCAGTTTCCGACCGGGACTAGCTATTCCGCTCGGCGGGGAGCTGTTTTTT. The chain joins TRBV7-8 to TRBJ2-2; 9 bases map to TRBD2. V shed 6 bases and J 7 bases; nucleotides not matched to a gene: 21. Germline V lookup: CDR1 SGHVS, CDR2 FQNEAQ. This CDR3 region has 19 residues.

J is TRBJ1-2 and V is TRBV7-2; D unresolved. The CDR3 runs 14 residues. Per germline, CDR1 SGHTA and CDR2 FQGNSA. Trimming pared 1 base from V and 4 bases from J, leaving 10 bases between. CDR3: CASSLGISIYGYTF. The CDR3 coding sequence is TGTGCCAGCAGCTTAGGCATTTCCATCTATGGCTACACCTTC.

The V and J genes are TRBV30 and TRBJ2-1; 10 bases fit TRBD2. V lost 5 bases, J lost 5 bases, and 9 bases stayed unmatched. From germline, CDR1 is GTSNPN and CDR2 SVGIG (reference sequence). The length of the CDR3 is 15 residues. CDR3 DNA: TGTGCCTGGGGGCCTAGCGGGAGTGGCCACAATGAGCAGTTCTTC. It translates to CAWGPSGSGHNEQFF.

The gene calls are TRBV7-9 and TRBJ2-7; D not certain. CDR3 size: 13 residues. Trimming shortened V by 3 bases and J by 2 bases, and 8 bases separated the two germline ends. In germline, CDR1 is SEHNR, CDR2 FQNEAQ (reference sequence). The CDR3 spells CASSFLTPYEQYF. The CDR3 nucleotides are TGTGCCAGCAGCTTCTTGACCCCCTACGAGCAGTACTTC.

The chain links TRBV5-4 to TRBJ2-2; weak D call: TRBD2 (5 bases). CDR1 and CDR2 (germline): SGHNT, YYREEE (reference sequence). Trimming cost V 2 bases and J 0 bases, with 11 bases left between them. CDR3 length: 16 amino acids. In DNA form, the CDR3 reads TGTGCCAGCAGCTTAGGGAGTAGACCGAACACCGGGGAGCTGTTTTTT. Protein: CASSLGSRPNTGELFF.

CDR3 nucleotide sequence: TGTGCCAGCAGCTTAGACGCGGGGATTCCAGATACGCAGTATTTT. It translates to CASSLDAGIPDTQYF. This chain joins TRBV7-2 and TRBJ2-3; TRBD2 might be the D (6 bases). CDR3 size: 15 residues. V dropped 1 base and J dropped 4 bases, with 12 bases sitting between them. CDR1 and CDR2 (germline): SGHTA, FQGNSA.

The CDR3 loop reads CASSAGTGIEQFF. The CDR3 DNA reads TGTGCCAGCAGCGCTGGGACAGGGATTGAGCAGTTCTTC. This rearrangement joins TRBV9 to TRBJ2-1, with 9 positions matching TRBD1. With 3 bases clipped from V and 9 bases from J, the junction kept 4 bases outside the gene matches. Germline V gene lookup returns CDR1 SGDLS and CDR2 YYNGEE. This CDR3 region has 13 residues. Based on the CDR3 plus reference TRBV9 and TRBJ2-1, the full variable domain is DSGVTQTPKHLITATGQRVTLRCSPRSGDLSVYWYQQSLDQGLQFLIQYYNGEERAKGNILERFSAQQFPDLHSELNLSSLELGDSALYFCASSAGTGIEQFFGPGTRLTVL.

J is TRBJ2-1 and V is TRBV28; no definite D call. From germline, CDR1 is MDHEN and CDR2 SYDVKM. Between the trimmed V and J ends, which lost 3 bases and 0 bases, there was a span of 9 bases. CDR3 length equals 15 residues. CDR3 protein: CASSLLDFSYNEQFF. DNA for the CDR3: TGTGCCAGCAGTTTGTTGGATTTCTCCTACAATGAGCAGTTCTTC.

The rearrangement uses TRBV5-4 and TRBJ2-1; D gene unclear. Trimming pared 2 bases from V and 0 bases from J, leaving 12 bases between. This CDR3 contains 16 residues. Germline-derived CDR1 and CDR2 are SGHNT and YYREEE (reference sequence). CDR3 DNA sequence: TGTGCCAGCAGCTTCCCTACGGCCGGCTCCTACAATGAGCAGTTCTTC. It specifies CASSFPTAGSYNEQFF.

The chain combines TRBV29-1 with TRBJ2-5, with a weak D call TRBD1 (6 bases). Per the germline V gene, CDR1 is SQVTM and CDR2 is ANQGSEA. The CDR3 covers 12 residues. Trimming removed 7 bases at V and 2 bases at J, with 11 bases between. CDR3 bases: TGCAGCGCAGGACAGTCACAAGAGACCCAGTACTTC. Translated: CSAGQSQETQYF.

The rearrangement joins TRBV18 to TRBJ2-7, with TRBD2 identical over 10 bases. J gave up 1 base and V 3 bases, and 6 bases lay outside the gene matches. Germline CDR1 is KGHSH and CDR2 is LQKENI. The CDR3 spans 16 residues. The CDR3 region is CASSPGLAGESYEQYF. CDR3 in DNA: TGTGCCAGCTCACCCGGGCTAGCGGGAGAGTCCTACGAGCAGTACTTC.

The V call is TRBV7-3, the J call TRBJ1-2; D perhaps matches TRBD1 (5 bases). The CDR3 sequence is 15 residues long. The ends were cut back, 5 bases at V and 8 bases at J, with 21 bases in the middle. Germline lookup yields CDR1 SGHTA and CDR2 FQGTGA. The CDR3 loop reads CASSANSGRLGGYTF. CDR3 DNA sequence: TGTGCCAGCAGCGCAAACTCGGGGCGATTGGGGGGCTACACCTTC.